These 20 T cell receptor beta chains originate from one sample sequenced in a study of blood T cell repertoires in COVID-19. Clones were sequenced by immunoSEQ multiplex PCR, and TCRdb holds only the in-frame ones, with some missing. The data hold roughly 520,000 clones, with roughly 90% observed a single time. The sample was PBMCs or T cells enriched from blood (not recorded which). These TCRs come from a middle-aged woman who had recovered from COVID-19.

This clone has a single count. CDR3 protein: CASSLAAPGLAGAGTQYF. The CDR3 nucleotides are TGTGCCAGCAGCTTAGCGGCCCCGGGACTAGCGGGAGCGGGTACGCAGTATTTT. This sequence joins TRBV7-2 and TRBJ2-3, with 14 bases matching TRBD2. Germline V gene sequence: CDR1 SGHTA, CDR2 FQGNSA. CDR3 length equals 18 residues. The V segment lost 0 bases and the J segment 8 bases; nucleotides outside the gene matches: 10.

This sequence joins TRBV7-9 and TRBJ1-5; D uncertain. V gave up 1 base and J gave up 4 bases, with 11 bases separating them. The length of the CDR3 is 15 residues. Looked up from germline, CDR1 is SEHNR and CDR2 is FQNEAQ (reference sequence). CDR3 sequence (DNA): TGTGCCAGCAGCTTAGGGTCTTCCAGGAATCAGCCCCAGCATTTT. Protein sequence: CASSLGSSRNQPQHF.

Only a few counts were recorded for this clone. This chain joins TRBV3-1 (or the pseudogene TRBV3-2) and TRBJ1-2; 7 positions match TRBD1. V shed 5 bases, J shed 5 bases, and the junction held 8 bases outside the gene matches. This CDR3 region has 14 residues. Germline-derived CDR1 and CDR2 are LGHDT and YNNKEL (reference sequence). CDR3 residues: CASSSGQLLYGYTF. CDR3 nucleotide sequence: TGTGCCAGCAGCTCGGGACAGCTACTATATGGCTACACCTTC.

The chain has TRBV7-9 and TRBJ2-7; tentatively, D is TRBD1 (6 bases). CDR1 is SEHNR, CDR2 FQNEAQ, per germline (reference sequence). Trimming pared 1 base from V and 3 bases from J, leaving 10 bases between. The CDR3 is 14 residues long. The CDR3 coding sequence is TGTGCCAGCAGCTTAGGGACAGAAGTCTACGAGCAGTACTTC. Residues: CASSLGTEVYEQYF.

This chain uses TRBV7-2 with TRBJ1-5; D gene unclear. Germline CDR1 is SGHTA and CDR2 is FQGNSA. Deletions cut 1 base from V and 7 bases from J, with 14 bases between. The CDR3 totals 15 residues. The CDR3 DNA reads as TGTGCCAGCAGCTTAGAGGGCCTTACGGGGCAGCCCCAGCATTTT. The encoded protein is CASSLEGLTGQPQHF.

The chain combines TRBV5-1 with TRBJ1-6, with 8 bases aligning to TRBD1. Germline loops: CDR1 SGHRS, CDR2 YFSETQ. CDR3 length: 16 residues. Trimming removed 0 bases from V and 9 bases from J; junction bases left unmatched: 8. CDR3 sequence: CASSLAFQGAGSPLHF. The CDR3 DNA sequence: TGCGCCAGCAGCTTGGCCTTCCAGGGGGCAGGTTCACCCCTCCACTTT.

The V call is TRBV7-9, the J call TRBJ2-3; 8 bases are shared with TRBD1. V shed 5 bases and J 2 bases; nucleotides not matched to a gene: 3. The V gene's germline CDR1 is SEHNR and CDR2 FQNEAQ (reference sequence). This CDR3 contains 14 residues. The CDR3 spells CASSLDRATDTQYF. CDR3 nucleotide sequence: TGTGCCAGCAGCCTGGACAGGGCCACAGATACGCAGTATTTT.

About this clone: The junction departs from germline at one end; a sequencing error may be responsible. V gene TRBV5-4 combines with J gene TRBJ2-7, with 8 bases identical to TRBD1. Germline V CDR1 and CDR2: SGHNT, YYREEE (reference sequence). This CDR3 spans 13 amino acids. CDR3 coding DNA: TGTGCCAGCAGCAGAACCGGGACAGGCGTATTACGGTTC. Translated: CASSRTGTGVLRF.

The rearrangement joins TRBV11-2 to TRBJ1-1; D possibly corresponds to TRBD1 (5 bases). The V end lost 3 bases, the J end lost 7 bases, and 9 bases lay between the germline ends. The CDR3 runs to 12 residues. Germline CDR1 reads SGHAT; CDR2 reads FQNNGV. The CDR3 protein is CASSFSQGEAFF. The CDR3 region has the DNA TGTGCCAGCAGCTTCTCTCAGGGTGAAGCTTTCTTT. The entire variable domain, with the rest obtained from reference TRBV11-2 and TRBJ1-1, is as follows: EAGVAQSPRYKIIEKRQSVAFWCNPISGHATLYWYQQILGQGPKLLIQFQNNGVVDDSQLPKDRFSAERLKGVDSTLKIQPAKLEDSAVYLCASSFSQGEAFFGQGTRLTVV.

Here the CDR3 DNA reads TGTGCCAGCTCACCAACTAGCGGGAGAGGGGGTCAAGAGACCCAGTACTTC. Residues: CASSPTSGRGGQETQYF. The chain links TRBV18 to TRBJ2-5; 11 nucleotides line up with TRBD2. The germline V gene encodes CDR1 KGHSH and CDR2 LQKENI. This CDR3 is built from 17 residues. V trimming: 2 bases; J trimming: 2 bases; junction bases outside the gene matches: 7.

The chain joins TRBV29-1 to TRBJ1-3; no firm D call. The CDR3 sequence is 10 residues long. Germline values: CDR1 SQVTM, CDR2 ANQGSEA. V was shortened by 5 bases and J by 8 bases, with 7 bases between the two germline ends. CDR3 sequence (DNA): TGCAGCGTTCTCGGGGACACCATATATTTT. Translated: CSVLGDTIYF.

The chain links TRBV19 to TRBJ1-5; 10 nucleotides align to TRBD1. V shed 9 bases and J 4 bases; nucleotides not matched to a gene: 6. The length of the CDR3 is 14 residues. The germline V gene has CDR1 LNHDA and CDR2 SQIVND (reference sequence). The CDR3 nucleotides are TGTGCCAGCGACAGGGGGCTAAGGAATCAGCCCCAGCATTTT. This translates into CASDRGLRNQPQHF.

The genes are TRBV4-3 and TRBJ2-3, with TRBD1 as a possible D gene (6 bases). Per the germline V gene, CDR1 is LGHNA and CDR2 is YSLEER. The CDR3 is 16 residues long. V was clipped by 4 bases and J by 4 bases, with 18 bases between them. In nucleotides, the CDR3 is TGCGCCAGCAGCCGAGACTTACAGGGTGGGTCAGATACGCAGTATTTT. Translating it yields CASSRDLQGGSDTQYF.

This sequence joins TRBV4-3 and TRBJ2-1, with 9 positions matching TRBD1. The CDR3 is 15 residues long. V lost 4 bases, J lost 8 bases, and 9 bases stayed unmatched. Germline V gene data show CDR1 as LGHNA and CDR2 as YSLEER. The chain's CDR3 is CASSRRGQGTYEQFF. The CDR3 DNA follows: TGCGCCAGCAGCCGCCGTGGACAGGGGACTTATGAGCAGTTCTTC.

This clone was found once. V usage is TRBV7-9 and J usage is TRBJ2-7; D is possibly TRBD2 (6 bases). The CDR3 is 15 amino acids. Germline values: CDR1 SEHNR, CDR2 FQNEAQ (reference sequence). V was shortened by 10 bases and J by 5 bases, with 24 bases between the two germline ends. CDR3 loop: CATTSRGSGSDEQYF. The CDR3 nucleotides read TGTGCCACCACCTCGCGGGGCTCGGGGTCGGACGAGCAGTACTTC.

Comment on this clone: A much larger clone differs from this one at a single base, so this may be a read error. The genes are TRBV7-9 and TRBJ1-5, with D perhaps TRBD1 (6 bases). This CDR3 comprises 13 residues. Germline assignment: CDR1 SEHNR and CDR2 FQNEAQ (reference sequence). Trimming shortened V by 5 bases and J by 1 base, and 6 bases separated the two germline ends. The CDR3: CASSTGSNQPQHF. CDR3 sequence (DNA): TGTGCCAGCAGCACAGGGAGCAATCAGCCCCAGCATTTT.

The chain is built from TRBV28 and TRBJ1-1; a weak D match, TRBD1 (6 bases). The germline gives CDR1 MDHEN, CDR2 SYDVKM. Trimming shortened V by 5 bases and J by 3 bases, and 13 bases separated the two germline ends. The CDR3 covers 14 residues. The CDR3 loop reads CASSPGGGDTEAFF. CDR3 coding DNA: TGTGCCAGCAGTCCCGGCGGGGGCGACACTGAAGCTTTCTTT.

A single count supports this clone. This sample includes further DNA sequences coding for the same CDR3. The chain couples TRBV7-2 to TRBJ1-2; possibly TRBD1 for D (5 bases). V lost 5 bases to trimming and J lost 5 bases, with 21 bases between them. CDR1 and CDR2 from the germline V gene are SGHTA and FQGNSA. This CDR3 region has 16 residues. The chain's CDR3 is CASSLTISGHPYGYTF. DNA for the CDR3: TGTGCCAGCAGCCTAACCATATCAGGGCACCCGTATGGCTACACCTTC.

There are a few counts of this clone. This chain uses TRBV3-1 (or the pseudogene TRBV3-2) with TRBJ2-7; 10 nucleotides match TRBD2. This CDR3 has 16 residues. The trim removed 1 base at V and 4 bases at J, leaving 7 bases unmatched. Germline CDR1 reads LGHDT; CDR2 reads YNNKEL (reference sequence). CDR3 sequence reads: CASSQALAGAPYEQYF. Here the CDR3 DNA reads TGTGCCAGCAGCCAAGCGCTAGCGGGAGCTCCTTACGAGCAGTACTTC.

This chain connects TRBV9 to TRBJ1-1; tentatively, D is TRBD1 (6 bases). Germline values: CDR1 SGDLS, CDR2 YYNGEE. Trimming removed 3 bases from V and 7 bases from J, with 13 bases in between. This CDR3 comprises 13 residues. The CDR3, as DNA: TGTGCCAGCAGCGCAGGGGACGAGGGTGAAGCTTTCTTT. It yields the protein CASSAGDEGEAFF.